This T cell receptor (beta chain) was documented in a study of cytomegalovirus exposure and HLA in healthy donors. The study ran its PCR with 60 Vbeta and 13 Jbeta primers. The method was immunoSEQ multiplex PCR; TCRdb's version includes in-frame clones alone and lacks a portion of them. The data show about 200,000 clones, less than 85% seen once. The CDR3 totals 14 residues. Trimming removed 2 bases at V and 13 bases at J, with 17 bases between. Germline CDR1 and CDR2: ENHRY and SYGVKD. The specimen was PBMCs. The rearrangement uses TRBV10-3 and TRBJ1-4, with a weak D call TRBD1 (6 bases). This clonotype originated in a girl under 18 in good health and CMV-seropositive. The CDR3 bases are TGTGCCATCAGTGAGGGAGCAGGGGCTCGCGGACTGTTTTTT. Its translation: CAISEGAGARGLFF.